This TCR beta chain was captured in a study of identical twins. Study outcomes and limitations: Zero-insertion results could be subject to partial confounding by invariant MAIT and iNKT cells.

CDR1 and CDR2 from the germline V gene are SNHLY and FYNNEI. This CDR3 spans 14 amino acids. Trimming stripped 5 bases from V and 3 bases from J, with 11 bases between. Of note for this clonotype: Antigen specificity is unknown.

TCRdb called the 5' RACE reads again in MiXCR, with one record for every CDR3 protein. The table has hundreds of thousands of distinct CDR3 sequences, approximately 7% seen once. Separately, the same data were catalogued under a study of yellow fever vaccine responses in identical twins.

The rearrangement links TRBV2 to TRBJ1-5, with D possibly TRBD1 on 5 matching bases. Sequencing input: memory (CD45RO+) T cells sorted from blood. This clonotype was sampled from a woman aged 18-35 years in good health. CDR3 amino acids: CASSPDTYNQPQHF. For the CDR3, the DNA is TGTGCCAGCAGTCCGGACACCTACAATCAGCCCCAGCATTTT.